Each of the 17 T cell receptor beta chains below was sequenced from the same sample in a study of OX40 agonist ivuxolimab in advanced cancers. Clones were sequenced by immunoSEQ multiplex PCR, and TCRdb holds only the in-frame ones, with some missing. The sample gives tens of thousands of clones, roughly 80% of which show up once; approximately 1% is in the top ten. The material was CD4+ or CD8+ T cells sorted from blood, obtained in a trial of the OX40 agonist ivuxolimab. The source of these receptors is an adult with an advanced solid tumor such as melanoma, head and neck, liver or kidney cancer.

V and J are TRBV5-1 and TRBJ2-3; no definite D call. V gave up 2 bases and J gave up 13 bases, with 11 bases separating them. This CDR3 is built from 11 residues. Germline lookup yields CDR1 SGHRS and CDR2 YFSETQ. The CDR3 protein is CASSLGSVEYF. The CDR3 DNA reads as TGCGCCAGCAGCTTAGGTAGTGTGGAGTATTTT.

In this sample, this clone turned up a few times. This chain links TRBV7-9 with TRBJ2-1; D may be TRBD2 (6 bases). Germline assignment: CDR1 SEHNR and CDR2 FQNEAQ (reference sequence). With 1 base removed from V and 7 bases from J, the gap between germline ends came to 8 bases. CDR3 length: 13 residues. This CDR3 reads CASSLGGGNEQFF. In nucleotides, the CDR3 is TGTGCCAGCAGCTTAGGTGGGGGGAATGAGCAGTTCTTC.

V gene TRBV5-1 combines with J gene TRBJ2-2, with D unclear. Trimming stripped 2 bases from V and 4 bases from J, with 12 bases between. Looked up from germline, CDR1 is SGHRS and CDR2 is YFSETQ. The CDR3 is 15 residues long. CDR3 nucleotides: TGCGCCAGCAGCTTTATCCCGGCGAGCACCGGGGAGCTGTTTTTT. Amino acids: CASSFIPASTGELFF.

This clone has just one count. V usage is TRBV19 and J usage is TRBJ2-7, with TRBD1 matching over 7 bases. Germline V gene data show CDR1 as LNHDA and CDR2 as SQIVND (reference sequence). CDR3 length: 14 amino acids. J lost 4 bases, V lost 5 bases, and 8 bases had no gene match. The CDR3 nucleotides are TGTGCCAGTAGTCAGTCGACAGGGTTGTACGAGCAGTACTTC. Protein: CASSQSTGLYEQYF. Drawing the rest from reference TRBV19 and TRBJ2-7, the complete variable domain is DGGITQSPKYLFRKEGQNVTLSCEQNLNHDAMYWYRQDPGQGLRLIYYSQIVNDFQKGDIAEGYSVSREKKESFPLTVTSAQKNPTAFYLCASSQSTGLYEQYFGPGTRLTVT.

V is TRBV7-9 and J is TRBJ2-2, with 9 bases identical to TRBD1. The ends lost 1 base at V and 4 bases at J; junction bases unmatched: 1. The CDR3 covers 15 residues. Germline V CDR1 and CDR2: SEHNR, FQNEAQ (reference sequence). CDR3 in amino acids: CASSLGTGVTGELFF. The CDR3 DNA follows: TGTGCCAGCAGCTTAGGGACAGGGGTCACCGGGGAGCTGTTTTTT.

The chain is built from TRBV19 and TRBJ1-5; D is ambiguous. Germline loops: CDR1 LNHDA, CDR2 SQIVND (reference sequence). The CDR3 has 15 residues. Trimming removed 7 bases from V and 3 bases from J, with 16 bases in between. The CDR3 here is CASMQGGRPNQPQHF. The CDR3 bases are TGTGCCAGTATGCAAGGCGGCAGACCCAATCAGCCCCAGCATTTT.

The chain has TRBV10-3 and TRBJ2-1; D is possibly TRBD1 (5 bases). CDR3 size: 16 residues. CDR1 ENHRY and CDR2 SYGVKD come from the germline V gene. The V gene lost 3 bases and the J gene lost 5 bases, with 17 bases spanning the gap. The CDR3 region has the DNA TGTGCCATCAGTGACGGATTACAAACAGGTAACAATGAGCAGTTCTTC. It is translated as CAISDGLQTGNNEQFF.

This clone was recorded once. The chain joins TRBV6-4 to TRBJ1-5, with a tentative D call TRBD1 (5 bases). The V end lost 4 bases, the J end lost 9 bases, and 13 bases lay between the germline ends. There are 13 residues in the CDR3. The germline gives CDR1 MRHNA, CDR2 SNTAGT. As DNA, the CDR3 is TGTGCCAGCAGTGCGCAGTGGGGGGGGCCCCAGCATTTT. This gives the protein CASSAQWGGPQHF.

This sequence joins TRBV5-1 and TRBJ1-3; D not certain. The V and J ends lost 4 bases and 0 bases respectively, with 11 bases between them. The CDR3 is 15 amino acids. Germline CDR1 SGHRS, CDR2 YFSETQ. In nucleotides, the CDR3 is TGCGCCAGCAGCCCAAGGACGGGCTCTGGAAACACCATATATTTT. Its protein is CASSPRTGSGNTIYF.

V usage is TRBV18 and J usage is TRBJ2-1; 8 bases map to TRBD2. CDR1 KGHSH and CDR2 LQKENI come from the germline V gene. The CDR3 has 15 amino acids. Trimming took 4 bases from V and 2 from J; bases not matched to a gene: 4. CDR3 DNA sequence: TGTGCCAGCTCACAAAGCGGGGGCGCCTACAATGAGCAGTTCTTC. This codes for CASSQSGGAYNEQFF. The whole variable domain, filled in from reference TRBV18 and TRBJ2-1, reads NAGVMQNPRHLVRRRGQEARLRCSPMKGHSHVYWYRQLPEEGLKFMVYLQKENIIDESGMPKERFSAEFPKEGPSILRIQQVVRGDSAAYFCASSQSGGAYNEQFFGPGTRLTVL.

This clone was counted a single time. The chain combines TRBV5-1 with TRBJ1-1, with a possible D match to TRBD1 (6 bases). The CDR3 extends over 12 amino acids. Trimming cost V 0 bases and J 7 bases, with 7 bases left between them. Germline-derived CDR1 and CDR2 are SGHRS and YFSETQ. CDR3 nucleotide sequence: TGCGCCAGCAGCTTGGTACAGGGTGAAGCTTTCTTT. The encoded protein is CASSLVQGEAFF. Full variable domain (outside the CDR3, taken from reference TRBV5-1 and TRBJ1-1): KAGVTQTPRYLIKTRGQQVTLSCSPISGHRSVSWYQQTPGQGLQFLFEYFSETQRNKGNFPGRFSGRQFSNSRSEMNVSTLELGDSALYLCASSLVQGEAFFGQGTRLTVV.

The V and J genes are TRBV5-6 and TRBJ1-4; tentatively, D is TRBD1 (5 bases). V lost 0 bases and J 8 bases, leaving 11 bases between the germline ends. CDR3 size: 14 residues. Germline values: CDR1 SGHDT, CDR2 YYEEEE. The CDR3 nucleotides are TGTGCCAGCAGCTTGGCGGGGCGCGCGGAAAAACTGTTTTTT. It translates to CASSLAGRAEKLFF.

The chain uses TRBV5-1 and TRBJ2-7; 12 bases agree with TRBD2. The CDR3 length is 16 residues. With 0 bases clipped from V and 4 bases from J, the junction kept 5 bases outside the gene matches. Germline V gene lookup returns CDR1 SGHRS and CDR2 YFSETQ. The CDR3 DNA reads as TGCGCCAGCAGCTTGGCTACCGGGACTAGCGGGTACGAGCAGTACTTC. This encodes CASSLATGTSGYEQYF.

This chain connects TRBV5-4 to TRBJ2-7, with TRBD1 matching over 8 bases. The CDR3 has 16 residues. Trimming at V came to 5 bases and at J to 2 bases, leaving 12 bases not matched to a gene. Per the germline V gene, CDR1 is SGHNT and CDR2 is YYREEE (reference sequence). Written as DNA, the CDR3 is TGTGCCAGCAGTCGAGGACAGGGAACGGTCACCTACGAGCAGTACTTC. Translated: CASSRGQGTVTYEQYF.

V gene TRBV30 combines with J gene TRBJ1-2; D is undetermined. CDR1 GTSNPN and CDR2 SVGIG come from the germline V gene (reference sequence). There are 14 residues in the CDR3. Trimming removed 2 bases at V and 4 bases at J, with 14 bases between. The CDR3, as DNA: TGTGCCTGGAGTATACACCGACTGAGCTATGGCTACACCTTC. This sequence encodes CAWSIHRLSYGYTF.

The J gene is TRBJ1-5, the V gene TRBV7-2, with TRBD1 matching over 8 bases. Trimming at V came to 4 bases and at J to 7 bases, leaving 12 bases not matched to a gene. Germline V lookup: CDR1 SGHTA, CDR2 FQGNSA. The CDR3 is 16 amino acids. CDR3 sequence reads: CASSSFTQGVGQPQHF. The CDR3 region has the DNA TGTGCCAGCAGCTCATTTACACAGGGGGTCGGGCAGCCCCAGCATTTT.

This clone was observed once. The chain couples TRBV11-3 to TRBJ2-1; 10 bases align to TRBD2. Looked up from germline, CDR1 is SGHNT and CDR2 is YENEEA. Trimming cost V 5 bases and J 8 bases; bases outside gene matches: 12. There are 16 residues in the CDR3. This chain's CDR3 is CASSPRLAGDSHEQFF. CDR3 bases: TGTGCCAGCAGCCCCCGGCTAGCGGGGGATTCTCATGAGCAGTTCTTC. Full variable domain (missing parts from reference TRBV11-3 and TRBJ2-1): EAGVVQSPRYKIIEKKQPVAFWCNPISGHNTLYWYLQNLGQGPELLIRYENEEAVDDSQLPKDRFSAERLKGVDSTLKIQPAELGDSAVYLCASSPRLAGDSHEQFFGPGTRLTVL.